A selection of T cell receptor beta chains follows, all from one sample in a study of blood T cell repertoires in COVID-19. Profiling relied on immunoSEQ multiplex PCR, and the TCRdb table lists in-frame clones only, not all of them. The data contain over 250,000 clones, about 80% of them seen just once; the ten biggest clones take up around 3.9%. The sequenced material came from PBMCs or T cells enriched from blood (not recorded which). The receptors come from a man between 25 and 39 years old with acute COVID-19. Both conserved end residues are part of each CDR3. Each record gives: V gene, clone size, J gene, D gene, CDR3 DNA, CDR3 protein. D genes are given only for firm matches. Clone size is stated in some rows and not others, as once, few, many or a class when expanded.

>TRBV7-9|NA|TRBJ2-1|TRBD2
TGTGCCAGCAGAACACCTAGCGGGGGGGCAGATGAGCAGTTCTTC
CASRTPSGGADEQFF
>TRBV19|NA|TRBJ1-2|TRBD1
TGTGCCAGTAGTTCCTTGTACGACAGGGGGCTGTGCACCTTC
CASSSLYDRGLCTF
>TRBV13|NA|TRBJ2-2|NA
TGTGCCAGCAGCTTAGATCGGACCGGGGAGCTGTTTTTT
CASSLDRTGELFF
>TRBV9|NA|TRBJ2-5|NA
TGTGCCAGCAGCCGCGACAATGCGGGGGCAGAGACCCAGTACTTC
CASSRDNAGAETQYF
>TRBV2|NA|TRBJ2-1|TRBD2
TGTGCCAGCAACGACGCGACTAGCGGGGCCAATGAGCAGTTCTTC
CASNDATSGANEQFF
>TRBV24-1|NA|TRBJ2-1|TRBD1
TGTGCCACCAGTGGCGCCGGGACAGGGACCTACAATGAGCAGTTCTTC
CATSGAGTGTYNEQFF
>TRBV4-2|NA|TRBJ1-2|NA
TGTGCCAGCAGCCAAGAGTTGGACAGTGCCTACTATGGCTACACCTTC
CASSQELDSAYYGYTF
>TRBV7-6|NA|TRBJ2-3|NA
TGTGCCAGCAGCTTAAAGGGGGAATCACAGTATTTT
CASSLKGESQYF
>TRBV3-1/TRBV3-2|NA|TRBJ1-4|NA
TGTGCCAGCACCTCAGGGTGGCGTGAAAAACTGTTTTTT
CASTSGWREKLFF
>TRBV7-9|NA|TRBJ2-1|TRBD1
TGTGCCAGCAGCTTAACAGGGGGGATGAATGAGCAGTTCTTC
CASSLTGGMNEQFF
>TRBV19|NA|TRBJ1-1|NA
TGTGCCAGTAGTCCCAGACAGAGTTTGAACACTGAAGCTTTCTTT
CASSPRQSLNTEAFF
>TRBV11-2|NA|TRBJ1-4|TRBD1
TGTGCCAGCAGCATACAGGGGGCGAGCAATGAAAAACTGTTTTTT
CASSIQGASNEKLFF
>TRBV11-3|NA|TRBJ1-4|TRBD1
TGTGCCAGCAGCTTAGGCCGACAGGGCACTAATGAAAAACTGTTTTTT
CASSLGRQGTNEKLFF
>TRBV24-1|NA|TRBJ2-3|TRBD2
TGTGCCACCCGGGGGGAAGCGACCACAGATACGCAGTATTTT
CATRGEATTDTQYF
>TRBV7-6|NA|TRBJ1-6|TRBD1
TGTGCCAGCAGCCCACGCGGACAGGGCAGATTTAATTCACCCCTCCACTTT
CASSPRGQGRFNSPLHF
>TRBV3-1/TRBV3-2|once|TRBJ1-5|NA
TGTGCCAGCAGCCAGGACCAGGGCTATCAGCCCCAGCATTTT
CASSQDQGYQPQHF
>TRBV2|NA|TRBJ2-1|NA
TGTGCCAGCAGTGTCGTTTCAGGGGCTTGGAATGAGCAGTTCTTC
CASSVVSGAWNEQFF
>TRBV25-1|NA|TRBJ2-2|NA
TGTGCCAGCAGTGAGAGCGGAGACTTAGCGAACACCGGGGAGCTGTTTTTT
CASSESGDLANTGELFF
>TRBV19|NA|TRBJ1-2|NA
TGTGCCAGTAGTTTGGGACCGGGACAACCATATGGCTACACCTTC
CASSLGPGQPYGYTF